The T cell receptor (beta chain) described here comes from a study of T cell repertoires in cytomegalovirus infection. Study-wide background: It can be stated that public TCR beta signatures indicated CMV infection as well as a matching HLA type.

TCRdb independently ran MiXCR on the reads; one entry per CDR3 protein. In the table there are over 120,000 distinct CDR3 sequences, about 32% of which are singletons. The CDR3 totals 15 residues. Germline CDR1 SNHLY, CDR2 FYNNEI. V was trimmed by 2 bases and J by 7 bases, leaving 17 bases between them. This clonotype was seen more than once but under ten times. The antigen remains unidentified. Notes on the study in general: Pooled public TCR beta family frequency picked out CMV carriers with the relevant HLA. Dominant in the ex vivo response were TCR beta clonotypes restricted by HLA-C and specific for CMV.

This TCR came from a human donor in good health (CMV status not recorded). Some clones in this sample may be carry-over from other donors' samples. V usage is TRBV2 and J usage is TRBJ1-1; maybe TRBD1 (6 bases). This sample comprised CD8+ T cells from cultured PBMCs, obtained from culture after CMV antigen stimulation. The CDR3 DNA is TGTGCCAGCAGTGAACTTCAGACAGGCCGCTTTGAAGCTTTCTTT. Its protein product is CASSELQTGRFEAFF.